One and the same sample provided the 15 T cell receptor beta chains below, sequenced in a study of T-cell memory formation after mild COVID-19 listed by TCRdb under 2021. Library preparation employed 5' RACE. TCRdb names Illumina NovaSeq 6000 as the instrument used. TCRdb reanalyzed the raw reads on its own, using fastp at Q25 for trimming and MiXCR for clone calling, and kept in-frame beta chains. Each record represents a unique CDR3 protein, reported with the most common genes and DNA among its rows. This sample holds about 350,000 distinct CDR3 sequences; around 13% were observed only once. The leading ten clones occupy 20% to 25% of the sample. The sequenced sample consisted of PBMCs or a T cell subset sorted from them (not recorded which). The receptors were gathered from a man aged 18 to 30 who had mild COVID-19 (a few samples of this study predate the infection). The sample titles of this study are shuffled in the database, so cell type and time point are left out; the donor was told from shared clones.

The chain uses TRBV12-3 or TRBV12-4 and TRBJ2-3, with no clear D. Trimming took off 0 bases at V and 2 bases at J, with 9 bases between the two ends. The CDR3 is 15 residues long. CDR3 protein: CASSLAPTPTDTQYF. CDR3 bases: TGTGCCAGCAGTTTAGCACCTACCCCCACAGATACGCAGTATTTT.

This clonotype was counted ten times or more. The genes are TRBV4-3 and TRBJ2-1; D assignment may be TRBD1 or TRBD2 (5 bases each). Germline V lookup: CDR1 LGHNA, CDR2 YSLEER. V lost 0 bases and J 7 bases, leaving 10 bases between the germline ends. CDR3 size: 14 residues. CDR3 loop: CASSQEGWGNEQFF. DNA of the CDR3: TGCGCCAGCAGCCAAGAGGGTTGGGGGAATGAGCAGTTCTTC.

This sequence joins TRBV4-3 and TRBJ2-1; D may match TRBD1 or TRBD2 (6 bases each). Deletions cut 0 bases from V and 0 bases from J, with 12 bases between. The CDR3 has 17 amino acids. The germline CDR1 and CDR2 sequences are LGHNA and YSLEER. CDR3 DNA: TGCGCCAGCAGCCAAGATAGAGGGGGGAACTCCTACAATGAGCAGTTCTTC. Translated, it gives CASSQDRGGNSYNEQFF.

This clonotype came up many times. This chain connects TRBV7-2 to TRBJ2-3; tentatively, D is TRBD1 (6 bases). CDR3 length: 17 amino acids. From germline, CDR1 is SGHTA and CDR2 FQGNSA. Trimming took 3 bases from V and 6 from J, leaving 22 bases between them. The CDR3 coding sequence is TGTGCCAGCAGCTTGGCCCCGGGACATTGGATGTCCGATACGCAGTATTTT. This sequence encodes CASSLAPGHWMSDTQYF.

The rearrangement uses TRBV19 and TRBJ2-7; 8 bases match TRBD1. The CDR3 is 15 residues long. Trimming cost V 5 bases and J 1 base; bases outside gene matches: 7. The V gene's germline CDR1 is LNHDA and CDR2 SQIVND (reference sequence). CDR3 in DNA: TGTGCCAGTAGTCCAGGACAGGGTTTATCCTACGAGCAGTACTTC. This translates into CASSPGQGLSYEQYF.

The chain employs TRBV19 and TRBJ2-1; D is possibly TRBD2 (5 bases). Germline V gene sequence: CDR1 LNHDA, CDR2 SQIVND (reference sequence). CDR3 length: 13 amino acids. The V end lost 4 bases, the J end lost 16 bases, and 20 bases lay between the germline ends. The CDR3 sequence: CASSTSSGLPYFF. The DNA of the CDR3 is TGTGCCAGTAGTACTTCAAGCGGCCTCCCCTATTTCTTC.

The V call is TRBV5-1, the J call TRBJ2-7; no definite D call. V lost 4 bases and J lost 3, with 11 bases in between. Germline loops: CDR1 SGHRS, CDR2 YFSETQ. The CDR3 runs 13 residues. CDR3 loop: CASSPTDNYEQYF. CDR3 sequence (DNA): TGCGCCAGCAGCCCAACCGACAACTACGAGCAGTACTTC.

The rearrangement joins TRBV20-1 to TRBJ2-7; a possible D gene is TRBD1 (6 bases). V shed 3 bases and J shed 4 bases, with 10 bases lying between them. CDR3 size: 12 residues. Germline CDR1 reads DFQATT; CDR2 reads SNEGSKA (reference sequence). The CDR3: CSASGGGYEQYF. DNA of the CDR3: TGCAGTGCTAGTGGGGGCGGATACGAGCAGTACTTC.

In its sample, this clonotype was seen many times. Here the CDR3 DNA reads TGTGCCAGCAGTAGAGACCCATCGGGCGAGCAGTACGTC. As protein: CASSRDPSGEQYV. The rearrangement links TRBV2 to TRBJ2-7, with D hard to call. In germline, CDR1 is SNHLY, CDR2 FYNNEI. This CDR3 region has 13 residues. V was cut by 5 bases and J by 6 bases, with 14 bases left in between.

This sequence joins TRBV25-1 and TRBJ2-7; the match to TRBD1 covers 8 bases. CDR1 and CDR2 from the germline V gene are MGHDK and SYGVNS. The V segment lost 7 bases and the J segment 0 bases; nucleotides outside the gene matches: 5. The length of the CDR3 is 14 residues. The CDR3 sequence is CASTPGQDSYEQYF. The CDR3 nucleotides read TGTGCCAGCACCCCGGGACAGGACTCCTACGAGCAGTACTTC.

V usage is TRBV5-1 and J usage is TRBJ2-5; D is unresolved. This CDR3 has 13 residues. Germline-derived CDR1 and CDR2 are SGHRS and YFSETQ. Trimming removed 0 bases from V and 4 bases from J, with 7 bases in between. CDR3 region: CASSLDPLETQYF. DNA of the CDR3: TGCGCCAGCAGCTTGGATCCGTTAGAGACCCAGTACTTC.

The chain has TRBV6-6 and TRBJ1-4; no firm D call. The ends were cut back, 7 bases at V and 6 bases at J, with 18 bases in the middle. The CDR3 has 15 residues. The V gene's germline CDR1 is MNHNY and CDR2 SVGAGI (reference sequence). The CDR3 here is CASKPTTDSYEKLFF. The CDR3 DNA reads as TGTGCCAGCAAGCCTACGACGGACTCCTATGAAAAACTGTTTTTT.

This chain links TRBV4-3 with TRBJ1-2, with D perhaps TRBD1 (5 bases). Germline CDR1 is LGHNA and CDR2 is YSLEER. This CDR3 spans 18 amino acids. Trimming pared 0 bases from V and 7 bases from J, leaving 24 bases between. In DNA form, the CDR3 reads TGCGCCAGCAGCCAAGAGGGGGTTAGTGGGTCTAAATCAAGTGGCTACACCTTC. Encoded protein: CASSQEGVSGSKSSGYTF.

This clonotype was counted a few times. V gene TRBV2 combines with J gene TRBJ2-3; D is possibly TRBD2 (6 bases). Trimming took 8 bases from V and 9 from J, leaving 15 bases between them. CDR3 size: 12 residues. Germline V gene lookup returns CDR1 SNHLY and CDR2 FYNNEI. The DNA of the CDR3 is TGTGCCAGCCGAGTCCTAGCGCCGACGCAGTATTTT. This sequence encodes CASRVLAPTQYF.

Only a few counts were recorded for this clonotype. This chain uses TRBV25-1 with TRBJ2-1; TRBD1 matches at 10 bases. Per the germline V gene, CDR1 is MGHDK and CDR2 is SYGVNS. With 6 bases clipped from V and 7 bases from J, the junction kept 12 bases outside the gene matches. The CDR3 length is 16 residues. The CDR3 region has the DNA TGTGCCAGCAGCGCACAGGGACAGGGGACGTGGAATGAGCAGTTCTTC. Protein product: CASSAQGQGTWNEQFF.